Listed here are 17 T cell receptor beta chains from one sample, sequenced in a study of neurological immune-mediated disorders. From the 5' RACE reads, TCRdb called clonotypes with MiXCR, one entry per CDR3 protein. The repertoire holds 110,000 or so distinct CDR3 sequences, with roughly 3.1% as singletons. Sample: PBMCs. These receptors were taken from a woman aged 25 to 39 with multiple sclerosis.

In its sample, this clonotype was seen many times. The CDR3 is CSVEDGGAYEQYF. In DNA form, the CDR3 reads TGCAGCGTTGAAGACGGGGGAGCCTACGAGCAGTACTTC. This chain uses TRBV29-1 with TRBJ2-7; D possibly corresponds to TRBD2 (6 bases). V was cut by 0 bases and J by 2 bases, with 8 bases left in between. Germline lookup yields CDR1 SQVTM and CDR2 ANQGSEA. There are 13 residues in the CDR3.

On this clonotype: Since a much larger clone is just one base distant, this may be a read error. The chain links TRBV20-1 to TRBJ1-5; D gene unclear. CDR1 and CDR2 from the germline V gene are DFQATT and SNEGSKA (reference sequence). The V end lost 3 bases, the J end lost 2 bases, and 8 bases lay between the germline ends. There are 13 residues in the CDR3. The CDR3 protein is CSASGKGNQPQHF. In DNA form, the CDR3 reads TGCAGTGCTAGTGGGAAGGGCAATCAGCCCCAGCATTTT.

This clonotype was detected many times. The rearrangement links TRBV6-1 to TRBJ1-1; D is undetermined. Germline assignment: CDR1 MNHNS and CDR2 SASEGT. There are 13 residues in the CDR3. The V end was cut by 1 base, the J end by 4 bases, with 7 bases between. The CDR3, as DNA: TGTGCCAGCAGTGAAGGAGAAGCCACTGAAGCTTTCTTT. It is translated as CASSEGEATEAFF.

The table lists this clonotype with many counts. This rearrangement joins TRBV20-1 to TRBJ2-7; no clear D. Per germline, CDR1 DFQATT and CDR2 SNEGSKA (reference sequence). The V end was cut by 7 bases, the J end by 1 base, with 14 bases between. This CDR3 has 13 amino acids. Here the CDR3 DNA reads TGCAGTGGGATCGGTGTCGGGTCCTACGAGCAGTACTTC. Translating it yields CSGIGVGSYEQYF.

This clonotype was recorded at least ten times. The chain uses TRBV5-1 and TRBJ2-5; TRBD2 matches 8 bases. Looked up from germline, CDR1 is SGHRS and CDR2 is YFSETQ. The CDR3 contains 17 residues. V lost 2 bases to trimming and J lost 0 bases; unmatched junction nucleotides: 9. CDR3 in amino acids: CASSFDLAGGYQETQYF. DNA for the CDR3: TGCGCCAGCAGCTTTGACTTGGCGGGGGGCTACCAAGAGACCCAGTACTTC.

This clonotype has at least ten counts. CDR3 nucleotides: TGTGCCACCAGCGTGAATTACAATGAGCAGTTCTTC. It specifies CATSVNYNEQFF. The rearrangement links TRBV15 to TRBJ2-1, with D uncertain. Germline CDR1 is LNHNV and CDR2 is YYDKDF (reference sequence). This CDR3 has 12 residues. V gave up 5 bases and J gave up 4 bases, with 6 bases separating them.

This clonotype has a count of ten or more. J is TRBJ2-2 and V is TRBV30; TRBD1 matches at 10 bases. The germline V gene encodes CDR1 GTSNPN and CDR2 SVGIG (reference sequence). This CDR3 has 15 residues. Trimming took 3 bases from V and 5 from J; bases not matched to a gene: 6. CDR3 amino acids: CAWSLGTGETGELFF. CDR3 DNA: TGTGCCTGGAGCCTCGGGACAGGGGAGACCGGGGAGCTGTTTTTT.

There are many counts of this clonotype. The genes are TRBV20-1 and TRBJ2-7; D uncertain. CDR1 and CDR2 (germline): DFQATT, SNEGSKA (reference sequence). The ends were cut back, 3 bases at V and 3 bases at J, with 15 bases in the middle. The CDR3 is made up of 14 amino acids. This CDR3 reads CSASIRATNYEQYF. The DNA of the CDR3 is TGCAGTGCTAGTATCCGGGCGACGAACTACGAGCAGTACTTC.

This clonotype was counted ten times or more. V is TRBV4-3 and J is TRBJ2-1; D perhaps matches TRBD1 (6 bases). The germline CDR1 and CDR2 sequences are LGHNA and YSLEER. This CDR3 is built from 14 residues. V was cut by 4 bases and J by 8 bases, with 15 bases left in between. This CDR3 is CASSPQGFGDEQFF. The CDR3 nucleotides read TGCGCCAGCAGCCCCCAGGGGTTTGGTGATGAGCAGTTCTTC.

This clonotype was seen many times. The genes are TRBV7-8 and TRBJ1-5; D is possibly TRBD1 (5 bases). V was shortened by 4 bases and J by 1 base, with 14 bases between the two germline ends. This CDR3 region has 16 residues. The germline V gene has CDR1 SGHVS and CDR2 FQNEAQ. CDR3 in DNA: TGTGCCAGCAGCTCGACGGGAGGGGCGAGCAATCAGCCCCAGCATTTT. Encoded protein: CASSSTGGASNQPQHF.

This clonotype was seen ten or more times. In DNA form, the CDR3 reads TGCGCCAGCAGCTTGACAGGGGAACCCTACGAGCAGTACTTC. As protein: CASSLTGEPYEQYF. The J gene is TRBJ2-7, the V gene TRBV5-1; 7 nucleotides line up with TRBD1. Losses at the gene ends were 1 base for V and 2 bases for J; bases not matched to a gene: 3. Germline CDR1 reads SGHRS; CDR2 reads YFSETQ. This CDR3 comprises 14 residues.

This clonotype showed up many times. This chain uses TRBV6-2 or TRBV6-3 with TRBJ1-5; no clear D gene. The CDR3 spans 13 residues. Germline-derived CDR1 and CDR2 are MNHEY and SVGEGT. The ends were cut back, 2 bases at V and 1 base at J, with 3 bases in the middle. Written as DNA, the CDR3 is TGTGCCAGCAGTTACGGAAGCAATCAGCCCCAGCATTTT. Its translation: CASSYGSNQPQHF.

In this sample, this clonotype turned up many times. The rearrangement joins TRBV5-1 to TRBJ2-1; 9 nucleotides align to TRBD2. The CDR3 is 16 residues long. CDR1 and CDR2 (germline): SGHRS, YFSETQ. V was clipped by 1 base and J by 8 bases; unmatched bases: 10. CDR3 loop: CASSLWGSGSSDEQFF. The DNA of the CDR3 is TGCGCCAGCAGCTTGTGGGGTAGCGGGAGTAGCGATGAGCAGTTCTTC. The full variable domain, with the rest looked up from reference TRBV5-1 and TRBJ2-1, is KAGVTQTPRYLIKTRGQQVTLSCSPISGHRSVSWYQQTPGQGLQFLFEYFSETQRNKGNFPGRFSGRQFSNSRSEMNVSTLELGDSALYLCASSLWGSGSSDEQFFGPGTRLTVL.

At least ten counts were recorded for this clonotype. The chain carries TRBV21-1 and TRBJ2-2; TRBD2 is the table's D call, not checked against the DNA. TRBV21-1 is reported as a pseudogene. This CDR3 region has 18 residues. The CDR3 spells CASRPKVASGRHTGELFF. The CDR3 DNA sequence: TGTGCCAGCAGACCGAAAGTAGCTAGCGGGAGGCACACCGGGGAGCTGTTTTTT.

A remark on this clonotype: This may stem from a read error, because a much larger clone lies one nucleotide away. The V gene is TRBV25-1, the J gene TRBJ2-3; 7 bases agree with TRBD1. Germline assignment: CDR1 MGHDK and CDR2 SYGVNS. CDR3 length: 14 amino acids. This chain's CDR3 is CASSGDVGTDTKYF. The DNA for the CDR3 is TGTGCCAGCAGTGGGGACGTAGGGACAGATACGAAGTATTTT.

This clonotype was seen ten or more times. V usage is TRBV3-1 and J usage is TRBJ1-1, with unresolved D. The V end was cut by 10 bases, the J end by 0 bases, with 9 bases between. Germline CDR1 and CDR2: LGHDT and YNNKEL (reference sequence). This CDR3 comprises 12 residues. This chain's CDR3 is CATGNVNTEAFF. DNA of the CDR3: TGTGCCACGGGCAACGTGAACACTGAAGCTTTCTTT.

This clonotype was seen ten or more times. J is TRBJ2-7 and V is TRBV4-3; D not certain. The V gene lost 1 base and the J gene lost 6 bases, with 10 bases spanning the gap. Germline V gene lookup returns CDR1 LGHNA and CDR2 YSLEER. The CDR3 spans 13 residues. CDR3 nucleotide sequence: TGCGCCAGCAGCCAAGTCCCCTGGCTCGAGCAGTACTTC. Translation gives CASSQVPWLEQYF.